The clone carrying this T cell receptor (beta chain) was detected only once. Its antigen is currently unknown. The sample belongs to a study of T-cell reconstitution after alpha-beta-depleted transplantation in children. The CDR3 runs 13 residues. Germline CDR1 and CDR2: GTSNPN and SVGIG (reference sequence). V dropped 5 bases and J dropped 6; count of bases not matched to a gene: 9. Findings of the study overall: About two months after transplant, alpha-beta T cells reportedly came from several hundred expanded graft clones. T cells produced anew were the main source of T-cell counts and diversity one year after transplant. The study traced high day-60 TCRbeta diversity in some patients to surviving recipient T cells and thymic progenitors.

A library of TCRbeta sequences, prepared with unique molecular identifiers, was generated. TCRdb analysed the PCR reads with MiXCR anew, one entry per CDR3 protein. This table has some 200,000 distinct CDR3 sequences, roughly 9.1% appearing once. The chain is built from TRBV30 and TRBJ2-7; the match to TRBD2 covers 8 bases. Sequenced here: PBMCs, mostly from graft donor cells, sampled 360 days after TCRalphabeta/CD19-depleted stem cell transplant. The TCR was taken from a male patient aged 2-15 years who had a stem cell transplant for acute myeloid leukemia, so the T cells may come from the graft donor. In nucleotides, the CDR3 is TGTGCCTGGGGATGGACTAGCCTCGGCGAGCAGTACTTC. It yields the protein CAWGWTSLGEQYF.